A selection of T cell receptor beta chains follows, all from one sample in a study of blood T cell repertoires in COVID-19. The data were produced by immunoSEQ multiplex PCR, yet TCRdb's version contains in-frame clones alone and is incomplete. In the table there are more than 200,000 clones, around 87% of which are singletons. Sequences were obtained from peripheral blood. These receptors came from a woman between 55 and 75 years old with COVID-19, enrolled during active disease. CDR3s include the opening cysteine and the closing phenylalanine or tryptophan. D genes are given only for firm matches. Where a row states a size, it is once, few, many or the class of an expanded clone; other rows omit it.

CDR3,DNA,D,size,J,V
CASSYGSPSSGNTIYF,TGCGCCAGCAGCTACGGGTCGCCAAGCTCTGGAAACACCATATATTTT,-,-,TRBJ1-3,TRBV5-1
CASSLDGTTLSGTQYF,TGCGCCAGCAGCTTGGACGGGACTACCCTCTCGGGCACGCAGTATTTT,TRBD2,-,TRBJ2-3,TRBV5-1
CASSVGFRGEQFF,TGTGCCAGCAGCGTAGGGTTCAGGGGCGAGCAGTTCTTC,-,few,TRBJ2-1,TRBV9
CASNPLTRQGATDTQYF,TGTGCCAGCAACCCGCTTACGAGACAGGGGGCAACAGATACGCAGTATTTT,TRBD1,-,TRBJ2-3,TRBV6-2/TRBV6-3
CSVELAIYNEQFF,TGCAGCGTTGAACTAGCGATTTACAATGAGCAGTTCTTC,-,-,TRBJ2-1,TRBV29-1
CASSPGLAGAYEQYF,TGTGCCAGCAGCCCTGGACTAGCGGGAGCATACGAGCAGTACTTC,TRBD2,once,TRBJ2-7,TRBV7-8
CSVERGLRTDTQYF,TGCAGCGTTGAAAGGGGACTACGCACAGATACGCAGTATTTT,TRBD2,once,TRBJ2-3,TRBV29-1
CASSESGTDTIYF,TGCGCCAGCAGTGAATCGGGAACGGACACCATATATTTT,-,-,TRBJ1-3,TRBV10-2
CASSSRVGQPQHF,TGTGCCAGCAGTTCCAGGGTGGGACAGCCCCAGCATTTT,-,-,TRBJ1-5,TRBV6-6
CASTYLTQGAVSGLERSSYNEQFF,TGTGCCAGCACCTACCTGACCCAGGGGGCTGTTAGCGGGCTTGAACGGAGCTCCTACAATGAGCAGTTCTTC,-,-,TRBJ2-1,TRBV6-6
CASSPALGAGANVLTF,TGCGCCAGCAGCCCCGCCCTCGGGGCTGGGGCCAACGTCCTGACTTTC,-,-,TRBJ2-6,TRBV5-1
CASSQSGCPLAEIAKNIQYF,TGCGCCAGCAGTCAATCCGGATGCCCACTAGCGGAAATAGCCAAAAACATTCAGTACTTC,TRBD2,-,TRBJ2-4,TRBV23-1
CASRLRDGGNEQFF,TGTGCCAGTAGACTGAGGGATGGAGGTAATGAGCAGTTCTTC,-,-,TRBJ2-1,TRBV19
CASSLTQVNTEAFF,TGTGCCAGCAGCTTGACACAGGTAAACACTGAAGCTTTCTTT,-,-,TRBJ1-1,TRBV5-5
CASSGQGAVQYF,TGTGCCAGCAGTGGACAGGGGGCTGTGCAGTACTTC,TRBD1,-,TRBJ2-7,TRBV2
CASSPILSGRANDTQYF,TGTGCCAGCTCACCGATCCTCAGCGGGAGGGCCAACGATACGCAGTATTTT,TRBD2,-,TRBJ2-3,TRBV18
CASSSLGGVGNEQFF,TGTGCCAGCAGTTCCCTGGGGGGGGTCGGCAATGAGCAGTTCTTC,TRBD2,few,TRBJ2-1,TRBV6-2/TRBV6-3
CASSFQRGAVGQPQHF,TGTGCCAGCAGTTTTCAGCGTGGGGCGGTGGGTCAGCCCCAGCATTTT,-,-,TRBJ1-5,TRBV28
CASSLVEAGGLGAYNEQFF,TGTGCCAGCAGTTTAGTAGAAGCGGGAGGGCTCGGGGCCTACAATGAGCAGTTCTTC,TRBD2,-,TRBJ2-1,TRBV28
CASRSLGQGRYGYTF,TGTGCCAGCAGATCCCTCGGACAGGGAAGATATGGCTACACCTTC,TRBD1,-,TRBJ1-2,TRBV28
CASSSRGTIYEQYF,TGTGCCAGCAGCTCCCGGGGAACAATCTACGAGCAGTACTTC,-,-,TRBJ2-7,TRBV5-4
CASSKSASYEQYF,TGTGCCAGCAGTAAGTCAGCGTCTTACGAGCAGTACTTC,-,-,TRBJ2-7,TRBV6-5
CASSYWRQGSNYGYTF,TGTGCCAGCAGTTACTGGAGGCAGGGGTCTAACTATGGCTACACCTTC,-,-,TRBJ1-2,TRBV6-2/TRBV6-3
CASSHSRAPYGYTF,TGTGCCAGCAGCCACTCCAGGGCTCCCTATGGCTACACCTTC,-,-,TRBJ1-2,TRBV28
CARGGQTPSTGELFF,TGTGCCCGTGGCGGGCAGACCCCCAGCACCGGGGAGCTGTTTTTT,-,once,TRBJ2-2,TRBV2
CASGKTVETQYF,TGTGCCAGCGGCAAGACAGTCGAGACCCAGTACTTC,-,-,TRBJ2-5,TRBV2
CASSQAGLGQQFF,TGTGCCAGCAGCCAAGCCGGACTAGGTCAGCAGTTCTTC,TRBD2,once,TRBJ2-1,TRBV3-1/TRBV3-2
CASSQLAGSSYNEQFF,TGTGCCAGCAGCCAATTGGCGGGGAGCTCCTACAATGAGCAGTTCTTC,-,once,TRBJ2-1,TRBV3-1/TRBV3-2